This TCR beta chain was profiled in a study of blood T cell repertoires in COVID-19 (dated by TCRdb to the early 2020s). For context, the study as a whole: Collaborator samples came from the United States, Italy and Spain and covered acute and convalescent phases of COVID-19. The dataset comprised deeply sampled blood TCRbeta repertoires from subjects exposed to, actively infected with, or recovered from COVID-19. HLA class I and class II types, where available, came from metadata supplied by the sample provider rather than from assay-based typing. The prospective study material was composed of cDNA or gDNA derived from T cells, B-cell-depleted T cells, or PBMCs. The samples were drawn from two sources: the first 160 participants of the ongoing ImmuneRACE study, and 1,254 subjects contributed by 6 global collaborators. The sample metadata nearly always contained a de-identified subject ID, COVID-19 status, age in years and sex. A freely available public database, intended as a resource for researchers studying the immune response to SARS-CoV-2, is where the repertoires were released.

Whole blood was collected in K2EDTA tubes by collaborating institutions according to the institutions' own protocols. For TCRbeta analysis, collaborator samples were shipped as frozen whole blood, as isolated PBMCs, or as DNA extracted from either sample type. To note about this clone: This clone's antigen is unknown. Nothing much larger sits one base from this clone, and base qualities are not available.

TCRbeta CDR3 regions were amplified from genomic DNA using the immunoSEQ Assay, a bias-controlled multiplex PCR. The published analysis was carried out like this. Within the assay, amplification of reference gene primers was used to estimate how many nucleated cells each sample contained. To quantify the absolute abundance of each unique TCRbeta CDR3 rearrangement, sequence reads were collapsed and filtered. For each sample, productive Simpson clonality was calculated by taking the square root of Simpson's diversity index across productive rearrangements. The clones in this table, taken by TCRdb from immuneACCESS, are in-frame only. Not every clone is retained; where verified, under half of the shortfall comes from an unresolved V gene, and the cause of the rest is unknown. V, J and clone size derive from that table, while D and trimming were established from the DNA sequence. The sample profile shows about 47,000 clones; approximately 85% of them were found once. The top ten clones comprise 13% to 15% of the sample.

Results the study describes overall, beyond this receptor: How much clinical and demographic metadata was included differed by source and by participant, and the metadata was provided uncurated.

The germline V gene provides CDR1 LGHNA and CDR2 YNFKEQ. CDR3 length: 16 amino acids, cysteine to phenylalanine. Only CDR3 DNA is held: 48 bases, read in frame from base 1. For this chain, trimming is 0 bases at the V end and 1 base at the J end, and the number of junction bases without a gene match is 3. This chain joins TRBV4-2 to TRBJ2-1, with 7 middle bases fitting TRBD1. Sequenced sample: peripheral blood. The TCR sequence derives from a human donor with acute or convalescent COVID-19. The donor label of this sample is uncertain. The CDR3 amino acid sequence is: CASSQDNRGSYNEQFF. The nucleotide sequence is TGTGCCAGCAGCCAAGATAACAGGGGATCCTACAATGAGCAGTTCTTC.